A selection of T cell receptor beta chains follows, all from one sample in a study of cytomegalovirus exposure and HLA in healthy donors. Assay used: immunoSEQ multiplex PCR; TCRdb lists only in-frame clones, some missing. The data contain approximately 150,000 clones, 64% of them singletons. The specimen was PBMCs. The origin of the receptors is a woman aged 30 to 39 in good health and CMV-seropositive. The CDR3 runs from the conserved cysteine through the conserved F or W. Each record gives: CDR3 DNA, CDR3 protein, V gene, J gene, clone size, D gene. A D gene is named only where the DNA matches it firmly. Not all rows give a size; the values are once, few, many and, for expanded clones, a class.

TGTGCCAGCAGTTCTAGTTTCTCTGGAAACACCATATATTTT,CASSSSFSGNTIYF,TRBV13,TRBJ1-3,few,-
TGTCCAAGCAAAATTGAACGGGGCACTGAAGCTTTCTTT,CPSKIERGTEAFF,TRBV2,TRBJ1-1,few,-
TGCGCCAGCAGCCAAGGGGCCGCGAGCTCCTATAATTCACCCCTCCACTTT,CASSQGAASSYNSPLHF,TRBV4-1,TRBJ1-6,-,-
TGTGCCAGCTCCCAGGGGACAGGGGACGGCTACACCTTC,CASSQGTGDGYTF,TRBV18,TRBJ1-2,-,TRBD1
TGTGCCAGCAGCTTCGGTGGAGACAGGGGCGTAGGCGCTTTCTTT,CASSFGGDRGVGAFF,TRBV11-2,TRBJ1-1,once,TRBD1
TGTGCCAGTAGTATAGCCGGCAATCAGCCCCAGCATTTT,CASSIAGNQPQHF,TRBV19,TRBJ1-5,once,-
TGTGCCAGCAGCTTCGGACAGGGGCAGGGCTACACCTTC,CASSFGQGQGYTF,TRBV7-3,TRBJ1-2,once,TRBD1
TGTGCCAGTAGTTGGACAGGGCCTCACTACGAGCAGTACTTC,CASSWTGPHYEQYF,TRBV19,TRBJ2-7,-,TRBD1
TGTGCCAGCGCCACTAGCGGCAGGGAGGAAAAACTGTTTTTT,CASATSGREEKLFF,TRBV25-1,TRBJ1-4,-,-
TGTGCCAGCAGTTGGGATGGGGGGTACACTGAAGCTTTCTTT,CASSWDGGYTEAFF,TRBV27,TRBJ1-1,-,-
TGCGCCAGCAGCCCCGACTCGCAGCACCAGACCCAGTACTTC,CASSPDSQHQTQYF,TRBV5-1,TRBJ2-5,once,-
TGTGCCAGCAGCCGCCTATACGAGCAGTACTTC,CASSRLYEQYF,TRBV7-8,TRBJ2-7,-,-
TGTGCCTGGAGCGCCCGGACTTCTGGCGGGGAGCTGTTTTTT,CAWSARTSGGELFF,TRBV30,TRBJ2-2,-,-
TGTGCCAGCAACCCCTGGGACAGTTCTAACTATGGCTACACCTTC,CASNPWDSSNYGYTF,TRBV6-1,TRBJ1-2,-,TRBD1
TGTGCCAGCAGCTCCCTCCCTAGCGGGAGATACGAGCAGTACTTC,CASSSLPSGRYEQYF,TRBV13,TRBJ2-7,-,TRBD2
TGTGCCAGCAGCTTAGAAGCGGAGTACGAGCAGTACTTC,CASSLEAEYEQYF,TRBV7-2,TRBJ2-7,-,-
TGTGCCAGCTCACCACCTGGACTACCCTACGAGCAGTACTTC,CASSPPGLPYEQYF,TRBV18,TRBJ2-7,-,-
TGTGCCAGTAGTATGCGGGCCGGGGGGAACACCGGGGAGCTGTTTTTT,CASSMRAGGNTGELFF,TRBV19,TRBJ2-2,-,-
TGTGCCAGTAGTATAGCGGGGGGCACAGATACGCAGTATTTT,CASSIAGGTDTQYF,TRBV19,TRBJ2-3,-,-
TGTGCCAGTCCCGCCGGGGGGCCTGGCTATGGCTACACCTTC,CASPAGGPGYGYTF,TRBV6-4,TRBJ1-2,-,-
TGTGCCAGCAGCCAAATGCGAAAGACCCAGTACTTC,CASSQMRKTQYF,TRBV14,TRBJ2-5,-,-
TGTGCCAGCAGCAACCCGGGACAGAGCTCCTACGAGCAGTACTTC,CASSNPGQSSYEQYF,TRBV6-8,TRBJ2-7,-,TRBD1
TGTGCCAGCAGTGAAGCGCTCAGGGTGGACACCATATATTTT,CASSEALRVDTIYF,TRBV6-1,TRBJ1-3,-,-
TGTGCCAGCAGCCCCGTGGGGAGGTCCTACTCCTACGAGCAGTACTTC,CASSPVGRSYSYEQYF,TRBV7-2,TRBJ2-7,-,-
TGTGCCACCAGCAGAGATGTGGCCCTCAATCAGCCCCAGCATTTT,CATSRDVALNQPQHF,TRBV15,TRBJ1-5,-,-
TGTGCCAGCAGTTTCTTCCCCGGGGAGCTGTTTTTT,CASSFFPGELFF,TRBV27,TRBJ2-2,-,-
TGTGCCAGCAGCGTAGCTACAGGGGTTAACTATGGCTACACCTTC,CASSVATGVNYGYTF,TRBV9,TRBJ1-2,-,TRBD1
TGTGCCAGCAGCCTAAAAGGGGGCTACACTGAAGCTTTCTTT,CASSLKGGYTEAFF,TRBV7-6,TRBJ1-1,-,TRBD1
TGTGCCAGCAGTTCCCTGGACTGGGCCCACACCTTC,CASSSLDWAHTF,TRBV28,TRBJ1-2,-,-
TGTGCCAGTACTCTTTCGGGGTTAGCGCACGAGCAGTACTTC,CASTLSGLAHEQYF,TRBV19,TRBJ2-7,-,-
TGTGCCAGCAGCTTAGACGGGACCGGGGAGCTGTTTTTT,CASSLDGTGELFF,TRBV7-9,TRBJ2-2,few,-
TGTGCCATCAGATACCGGGACAGGGGCAATCAGCCCCAGCATTTT,CAIRYRDRGNQPQHF,TRBV10-3,TRBJ1-5,-,TRBD1
TGCGCCAGCAGCTGGGGGACTGCCTCTGGAAACACCATATATTTT,CASSWGTASGNTIYF,TRBV5-1,TRBJ1-3,few,-
TGTGCCAGCAGCTTAGAGGACCGGGGCACTGAAGCTTTCTTT,CASSLEDRGTEAFF,TRBV13,TRBJ1-1,-,-
TGTGCCAGCAGCTCCTCCGGGACAGGGCGTTCCTACGAGCAGTACTTC,CASSSSGTGRSYEQYF,TRBV7-8,TRBJ2-7,-,TRBD1
TGTGCCAGCAGCTTCGGTAATCAGCCCCAGCATTTT,CASSFGNQPQHF,TRBV7-8,TRBJ1-5,few,-
TGTGCCACCAGCAGGAACTCGCGGATTGGAGGGCCCCTCCACTTT,CATSRNSRIGGPLHF,TRBV15,TRBJ1-6,-,-
TGTGCCAGCAGCCCCCGGGACTCCTACGAGCAGTACTTC,CASSPRDSYEQYF,TRBV13,TRBJ2-7,few,-
TGTGCCTGGAGTACAGGGAATCAGCCCCAGCATTTT,CAWSTGNQPQHF,TRBV30,TRBJ1-5,many,-
TGTGCCAGCGATAACGACAGGGGCACTGAATTTTACTTTAATTCACCCCTCCACTTT,CASDNDRGTEFYFNSPLHF,TRBV28,TRBJ1-6,few,TRBD1
TGTGCCAGCACGACCGGGACAAGCTACGAGCAGTACTTC,CASTTGTSYEQYF,TRBV7-9,TRBJ2-7,-,-
TGTGCCAGCAGCTCTAGAACAGGGGCCTATAACACTGAAGCTTTCTTT,CASSSRTGAYNTEAFF,TRBV7-9,TRBJ1-1,-,TRBD1
TGTGCCAGCAGTCGACAGGGGAGATACGAGCAGTACTTC,CASSRQGRYEQYF,TRBV28,TRBJ2-7,-,TRBD1
TGTGCCAGCAGCTTGATGGGACAGCAGTCGGGGCAGTTCTTC,CASSLMGQQSGQFF,TRBV5-8,TRBJ2-1,-,TRBD1
TGCGCCAGCAGCCCGGGGACAGTTGATCAGCTCCAGCATTTT,CASSPGTVDQLQHF,TRBV5-1,TRBJ1-5,-,TRBD1
TGTGCCAGCAGCCCCAGGGTCCCCTACGAGCAGTACTTC,CASSPRVPYEQYF,TRBV6-6,TRBJ2-7,few,-
TGTGCCAGCGGGGGAGGACTAGCGGGACCCTACGAGCAGTACTTC,CASGGGLAGPYEQYF,TRBV5-6,TRBJ2-7,-,TRBD2
TGTGCCAGCAGCTTGTCTCTTAATGAAAAACTGTTTTTT,CASSLSLNEKLFF,TRBV5-5,TRBJ1-4,few,-
TGTGCCAGCAGCCTCTCGTCAGGAGGCTACACCTTC,CASSLSSGGYTF,TRBV7-9,TRBJ1-2,-,-
TGTGCCAGCTCAGCTAGCGGGAGCTACGAGCAGTACTTC,CASSASGSYEQYF,TRBV18,TRBJ2-7,-,TRBD2
TGTGCCTGGAGTCAAGGACGGGGCTACGAGCAGTACTTC,CAWSQGRGYEQYF,TRBV30,TRBJ2-7,-,-
TGTGCCAGTAGTCTCAGATTTATACAGGGGGCCTCCTACGAGCAGTACTTC,CASSLRFIQGASYEQYF,TRBV19,TRBJ2-7,once,TRBD1
TGTGCCAGTAGAACCCTATGGGGCGGAAACACCGGGGAGCTGTTTTTT,CASRTLWGGNTGELFF,TRBV19,TRBJ2-2,-,-
TGCGCCAGCAGCGCCGGGACAGGGAGAGCACCCCTCCACTTT,CASSAGTGRAPLHF,TRBV5-1,TRBJ1-6,-,TRBD1
TGTGCCAGCAGCTCCACAGGGGAGGCCATATATTTT,CASSSTGEAIYF,TRBV7-3,TRBJ1-3,-,TRBD1
TGTGCCAGCAGCCAAGACCTAGCCCGGGCTGACAATGAGCAGTTCTTC,CASSQDLARADNEQFF,TRBV4-2,TRBJ2-1,once,-